This note documents a single TCR beta chain sequence. This entry is derived from a study of blood T cell repertoires in COVID-19. Study at large: Donors in the United States, Italy and Spain gave samples during acute or convalescent COVID-19. The analysed material was cDNA or gDNA that came from T cells, B-cell-depleted T cells, or PBMCs.

Germline V gene data show CDR1 as LNHDA and CDR2 as SQIVND (reference sequence). The CDR3 consists of 14 residues. The junction had 5 bases not matched to a gene; V was cut back by 5 bases and J by 10 bases. Per the authors' pipeline: Reference gene primer amplification gave nucleated cell count estimates. Here immunoSEQ multiplex PCR was the method, and the copy in TCRdb shows in-frame clones only, minus some. The V and J calls and clone size were taken over from that table, and D and trimming were inferred from the DNA. The sample includes 95,000 to 110,000 clones, roughly 91% seen only once; the top ten take more than 4.5%.

The genes are TRBV19 and TRBJ1-6, with 10 bases identical to TRBD1. This TCR derives from a human donor in a cohort sampled during active COVID-19. The sequenced material came from peripheral blood. CDR3 protein: CASSPGTGDSPLHF. The CDR3 nucleotides read TGTGCCAGTAGTCCAGGGACAGGGGACTCACCCCTCCACTTT.